The T cell receptor (beta chain) under discussion was sequenced for a study of identical twins. General observations from the study: Abundant beta clonotypes from cord blood bore fewer insertions; memory repertoires lacked this pattern. Models predicted too little out-of-frame TCR alpha sharing in monozygotic twins.

Ten or more counts support this clonotype. Its antigen is unknown. There were only healthy Caucasians among the donors. The CDR3 consists of 15 residues. Per the germline V gene, CDR1 is SEHNR and CDR2 is FQNEAQ (reference sequence). V shed 5 bases and J 5 bases; nucleotides not matched to a gene: 8. A universal primer binding site was introduced by template switching. The final cDNA contained unique molecular identifiers. Each CDR3 protein gets one entry after TCRdb re-called the 5' RACE reads with MiXCR. The sample carries around 450,000 distinct CDR3 sequences, 14% recorded once. These data were likewise used in another study, on yellow fever vaccine responses in identical twins.

The specimen was CD4+ T cells sorted from blood. This TCR was recovered from a woman aged 18-30 years in good health. The chain employs TRBV7-9 and TRBJ2-1, with 8 positions matching TRBD1. The CDR3 nucleotides read TGTGCCAGCAGCCTCGGACAGGGCGAGAACAATGAGCAGTTCTTC. Protein product: CASSLGQGENNEQFF.